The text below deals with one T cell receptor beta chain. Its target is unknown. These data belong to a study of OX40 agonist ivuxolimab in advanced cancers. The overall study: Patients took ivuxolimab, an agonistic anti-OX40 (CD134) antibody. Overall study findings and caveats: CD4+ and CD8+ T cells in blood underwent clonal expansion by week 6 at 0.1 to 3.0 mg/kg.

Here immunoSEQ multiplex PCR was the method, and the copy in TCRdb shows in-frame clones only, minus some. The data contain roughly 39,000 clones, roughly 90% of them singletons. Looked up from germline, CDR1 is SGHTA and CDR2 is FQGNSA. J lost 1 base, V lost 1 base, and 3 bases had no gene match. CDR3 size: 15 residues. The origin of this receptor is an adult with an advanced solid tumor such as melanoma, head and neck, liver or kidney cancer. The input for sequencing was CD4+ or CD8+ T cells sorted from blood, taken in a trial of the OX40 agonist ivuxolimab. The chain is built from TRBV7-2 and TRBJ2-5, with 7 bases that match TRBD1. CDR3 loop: CASSLETGIQETQYF. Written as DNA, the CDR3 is TGTGCCAGCAGCTTAGAGACAGGGATCCAAGAGACCCAGTACTTC.